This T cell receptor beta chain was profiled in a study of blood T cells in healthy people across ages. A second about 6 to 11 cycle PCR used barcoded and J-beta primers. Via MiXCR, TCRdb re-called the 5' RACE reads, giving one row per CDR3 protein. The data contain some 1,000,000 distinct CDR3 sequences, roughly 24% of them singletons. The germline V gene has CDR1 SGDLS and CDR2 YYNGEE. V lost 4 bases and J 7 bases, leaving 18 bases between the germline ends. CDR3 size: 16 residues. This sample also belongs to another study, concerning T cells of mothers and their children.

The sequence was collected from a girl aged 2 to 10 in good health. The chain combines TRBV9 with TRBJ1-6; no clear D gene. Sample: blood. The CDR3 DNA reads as TGTGCCAGCAGCAAGTTATCGCAGTCGGAGAATTCACCCCTCCACTTT. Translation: CASSKLSQSENSPLHF.